The TCR beta chain under discussion was sequenced for a study of a mutant IDH1 vaccine in newly diagnosed glioma. Data came from immunoSEQ multiplex PCR; TCRdb stores just in-frame clones and leaves some out. The table has about 23,000 clones, roughly 85% seen once; the top ten hold 8% to 10%. This sample's time point: week 11, during vaccination. Vaccine doses each comprised 300 ug of mutant IDH1 20-mer peptide, with topical imiquimod. Concerning this clone itself: As yet, its antigen is unknown.

Trimming left V 7 bases short and J 0 bases short, with 31 bases between. From germline, CDR1 is SNHLY and CDR2 FYNNEI. This CDR3 is built from 20 residues. Here the sequenced sample was PBMCs, taken from a glioma patient whose treatment included an IDH1 peptide vaccine. This clonotype was sampled from a middle-aged man with glioma. The genes are TRBV2 and TRBJ2-7; TRBD1 or TRBD2 may be the D gene (5 bases each). CDR3 protein: CASTLRLDPYLGTSSYEQYF. As DNA, the CDR3 is TGTGCCAGCACCCTCCGCTTGGATCCCTATTTAGGGACGAGCTCCTACGAGCAGTACTTC.